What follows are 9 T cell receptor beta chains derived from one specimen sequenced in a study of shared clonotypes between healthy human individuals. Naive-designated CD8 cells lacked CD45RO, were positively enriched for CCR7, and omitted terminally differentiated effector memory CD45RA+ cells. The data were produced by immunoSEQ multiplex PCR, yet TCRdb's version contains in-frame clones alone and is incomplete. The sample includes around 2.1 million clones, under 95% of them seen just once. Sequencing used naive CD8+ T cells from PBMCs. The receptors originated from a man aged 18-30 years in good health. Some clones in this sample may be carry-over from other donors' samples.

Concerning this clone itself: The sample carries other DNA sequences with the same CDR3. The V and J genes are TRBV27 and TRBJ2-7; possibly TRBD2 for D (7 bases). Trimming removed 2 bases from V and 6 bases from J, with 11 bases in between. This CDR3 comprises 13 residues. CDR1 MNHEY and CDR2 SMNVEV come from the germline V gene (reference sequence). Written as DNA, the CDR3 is TGTGCCAGCAGTTTAGGGGGGGCAGGCGAGCAGTACTTC. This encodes CASSLGGAGEQYF.

Written as DNA, the CDR3 is TGCGCCAGCAGTAGCGGTACCTACAATGAGCAGTTCTTC. Protein product: CASSSGTYNEQFF. The chain combines TRBV10-2 with TRBJ2-1, with D perhaps TRBD2 (5 bases). Germline V gives CDR1 WSHSY, CDR2 SAAADI. V was cut by 5 bases and J by 2 bases, with 7 bases left in between. There are 13 residues in the CDR3.

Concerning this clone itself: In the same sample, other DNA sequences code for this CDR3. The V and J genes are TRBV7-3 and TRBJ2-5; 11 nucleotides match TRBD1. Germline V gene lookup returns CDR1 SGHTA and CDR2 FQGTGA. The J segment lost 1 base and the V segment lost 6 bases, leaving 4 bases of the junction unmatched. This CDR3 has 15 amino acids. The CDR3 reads CASSSGTGGQETQYF. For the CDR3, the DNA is TGTGCCAGCAGTTCCGGGACAGGGGGCCAAGAGACCCAGTACTTC.

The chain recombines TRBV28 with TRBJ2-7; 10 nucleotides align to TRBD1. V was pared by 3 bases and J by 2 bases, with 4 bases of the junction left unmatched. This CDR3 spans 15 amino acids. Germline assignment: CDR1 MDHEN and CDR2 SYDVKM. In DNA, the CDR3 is TGTGCCAGCAGTTTTCATGGGACAGGGGCCTACGAGCAGTACTTC. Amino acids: CASSFHGTGAYEQYF.

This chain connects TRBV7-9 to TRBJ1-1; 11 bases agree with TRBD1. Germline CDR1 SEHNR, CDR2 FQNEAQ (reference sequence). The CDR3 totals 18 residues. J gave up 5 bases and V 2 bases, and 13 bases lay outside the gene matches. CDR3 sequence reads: CASSLSINWGQGGTEAFF. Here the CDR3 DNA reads TGTGCCAGCAGCTTAAGCATCAATTGGGGACAGGGGGGAACTGAAGCTTTCTTT.

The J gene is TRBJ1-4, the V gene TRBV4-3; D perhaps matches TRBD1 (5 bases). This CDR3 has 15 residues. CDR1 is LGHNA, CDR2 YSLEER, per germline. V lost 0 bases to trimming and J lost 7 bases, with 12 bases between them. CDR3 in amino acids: CASSQDPGSGEKLFF. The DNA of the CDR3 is TGCGCCAGCAGCCAAGATCCAGGGTCGGGTGAAAAACTGTTTTTT.

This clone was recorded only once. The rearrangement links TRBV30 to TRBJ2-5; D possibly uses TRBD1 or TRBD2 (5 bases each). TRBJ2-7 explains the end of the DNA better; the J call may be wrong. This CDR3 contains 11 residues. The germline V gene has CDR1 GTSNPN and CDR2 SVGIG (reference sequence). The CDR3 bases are TGTGCCTGGAGTGGGGACGTCGAGCAGTACTTC. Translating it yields CAWSGDVEQYF.

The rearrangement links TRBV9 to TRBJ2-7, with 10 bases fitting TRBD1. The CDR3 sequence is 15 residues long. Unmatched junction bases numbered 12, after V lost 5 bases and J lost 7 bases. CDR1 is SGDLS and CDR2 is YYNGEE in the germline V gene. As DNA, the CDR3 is TGTGCCAGCAGTTTGGAAGGGACAGGGGTCGTGGAGCAGTACTTC. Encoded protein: CASSLEGTGVVEQYF.

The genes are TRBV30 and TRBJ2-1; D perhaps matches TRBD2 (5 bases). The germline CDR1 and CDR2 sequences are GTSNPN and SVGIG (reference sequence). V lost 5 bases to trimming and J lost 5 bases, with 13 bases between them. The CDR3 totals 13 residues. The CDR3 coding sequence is TGTGCCTGGGAAACTAGTGTCCACAATGAGCAGTTCTTC. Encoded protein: CAWETSVHNEQFF.